Only a few counts were recorded for the clone carrying this T cell receptor (beta chain). Its antigen remains unidentified. Germline CDR1 reads SNHLY; CDR2 reads FYNNEI. The length of the CDR3 is 14 residues. V gave up 4 bases and J gave up 6 bases, with 10 bases separating them. The sample originates from a study of identical twins. Overall study results and limits: Zero-insertion analyses might be partly confounded by invariant T cells like MAIT and iNKT. Models predicted too little out-of-frame TCR alpha sharing in monozygotic twins.

TCRdb redid the calling of the 5' RACE reads with MiXCR, one entry per CDR3 protein. Here the sample spans some 250,000 distinct CDR3 sequences, 9.5% to 15% being singletons. Separately, the same data were catalogued under a study of yellow fever vaccine responses in identical twins.

This receptor was taken from a woman aged 18-29 years in good health. Sequencing input: memory (CD45RO+) T cells sorted from blood. This sequence joins TRBV2 and TRBJ1-6; no definite D call. CDR3 bases: TGTGCCAGCAGTGCAAGGGTTGGTAATTCACCCCTCCACTTT. This translates into CASSARVGNSPLHF.